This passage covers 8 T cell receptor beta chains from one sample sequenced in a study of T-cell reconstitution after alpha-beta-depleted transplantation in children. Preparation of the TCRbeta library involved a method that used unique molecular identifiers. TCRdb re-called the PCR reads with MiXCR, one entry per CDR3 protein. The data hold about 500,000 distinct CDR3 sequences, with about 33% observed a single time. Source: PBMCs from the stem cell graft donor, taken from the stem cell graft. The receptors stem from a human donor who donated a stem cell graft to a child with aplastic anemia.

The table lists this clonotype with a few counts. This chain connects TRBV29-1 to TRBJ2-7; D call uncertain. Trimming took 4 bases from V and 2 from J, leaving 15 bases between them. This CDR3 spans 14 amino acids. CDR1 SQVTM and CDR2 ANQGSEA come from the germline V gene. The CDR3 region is CSVVTQYPTYEQYF. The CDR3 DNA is TGCAGCGTTGTAACCCAGTACCCCACCTACGAGCAGTACTTC.

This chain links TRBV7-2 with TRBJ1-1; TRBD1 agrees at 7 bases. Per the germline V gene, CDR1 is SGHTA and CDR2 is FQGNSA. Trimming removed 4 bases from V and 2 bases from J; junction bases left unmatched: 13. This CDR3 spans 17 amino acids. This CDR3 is CASSSLQTDRINTEAFF. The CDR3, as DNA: TGTGCCAGCAGCTCTCTTCAAACGGACAGGATAAACACTGAAGCTTTCTTT.

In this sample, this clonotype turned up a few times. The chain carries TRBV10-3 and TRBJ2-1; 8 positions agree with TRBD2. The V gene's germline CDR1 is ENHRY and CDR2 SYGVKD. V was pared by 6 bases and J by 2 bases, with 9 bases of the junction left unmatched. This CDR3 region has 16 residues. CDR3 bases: TGTGCCATCAGCCCCCGAACTAGCGGCACCTACAATGAGCAGTTCTTC. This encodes CAISPRTSGTYNEQFF.

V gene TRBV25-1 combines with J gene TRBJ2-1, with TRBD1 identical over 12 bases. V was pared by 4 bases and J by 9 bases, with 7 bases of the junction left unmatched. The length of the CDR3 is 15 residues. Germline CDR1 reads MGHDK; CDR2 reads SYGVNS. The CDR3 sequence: CASSGTGTGGREQFF. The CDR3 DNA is TGTGCCAGCAGTGGTACCGGGACAGGGGGCCGTGAGCAGTTCTTC.

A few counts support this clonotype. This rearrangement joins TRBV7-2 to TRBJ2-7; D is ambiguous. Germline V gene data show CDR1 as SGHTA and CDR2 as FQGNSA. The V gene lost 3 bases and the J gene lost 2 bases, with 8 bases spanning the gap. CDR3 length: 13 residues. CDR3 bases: TGTGCCAGCAGCTTCTCTTGGACCTACGAGCAGTACTTC. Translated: CASSFSWTYEQYF.

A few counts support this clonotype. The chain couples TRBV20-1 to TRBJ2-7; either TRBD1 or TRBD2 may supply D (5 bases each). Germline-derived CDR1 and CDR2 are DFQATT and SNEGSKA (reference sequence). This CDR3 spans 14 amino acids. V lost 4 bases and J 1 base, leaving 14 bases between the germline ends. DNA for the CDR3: TGCAGTGCTACCCGGGACGGCCGATCCTACGAGCAGTACTTC. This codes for CSATRDGRSYEQYF.

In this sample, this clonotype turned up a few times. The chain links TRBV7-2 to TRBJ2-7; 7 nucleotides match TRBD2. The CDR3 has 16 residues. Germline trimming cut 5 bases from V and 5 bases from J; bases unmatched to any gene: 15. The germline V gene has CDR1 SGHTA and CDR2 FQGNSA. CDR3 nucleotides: TGTGCCAGCAGCCCTATCCGCGGACTAGGGGAAAACGAGCAGTACTTC. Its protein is CASSPIRGLGENEQYF.

The CDR3 is CASSLEVAGPNTGELFF. The CDR3 DNA reads as TGCGCCAGCAGCTTGGAGGTAGCGGGGCCTAACACCGGGGAGCTGTTTTTT. The gene calls are TRBV5-1 and TRBJ2-2; TRBD2 aligns across 8 bases. Germline CDR1 reads SGHRS; CDR2 reads YFSETQ. The CDR3 spans 17 residues. V lost 0 bases, J lost 2 bases, and 6 bases stayed unmatched.